This section outlines one T cell receptor (beta chain) sequence together with its context. The germline CDR1 and CDR2 sequences are MDHEN and SYDVKM. The CDR3 length is 15 residues. The V segment lost 7 bases and the J segment 10 bases; nucleotides outside the gene matches: 11. This specimen comes from a study of blood T cell repertoires in COVID-19. Clones were sequenced by immunoSEQ multiplex PCR, and TCRdb holds only the in-frame ones, with some missing. The table lists around 76,000 clones, around 84% of them singletons, with approximately 0.8% in the top ten. The source material was peripheral blood. The sequence came from a woman aged 70-85 years with acute or convalescent COVID-19. The rearrangement uses TRBV28 and TRBJ1-6; TRBD1 agrees at 9 bases. The CDR3 DNA reads as TGTGCCAGCACTACACAGGGGGCTATAGGGTCACCCCTCCACTTT. Protein: CASTTQGAIGSPLHF.